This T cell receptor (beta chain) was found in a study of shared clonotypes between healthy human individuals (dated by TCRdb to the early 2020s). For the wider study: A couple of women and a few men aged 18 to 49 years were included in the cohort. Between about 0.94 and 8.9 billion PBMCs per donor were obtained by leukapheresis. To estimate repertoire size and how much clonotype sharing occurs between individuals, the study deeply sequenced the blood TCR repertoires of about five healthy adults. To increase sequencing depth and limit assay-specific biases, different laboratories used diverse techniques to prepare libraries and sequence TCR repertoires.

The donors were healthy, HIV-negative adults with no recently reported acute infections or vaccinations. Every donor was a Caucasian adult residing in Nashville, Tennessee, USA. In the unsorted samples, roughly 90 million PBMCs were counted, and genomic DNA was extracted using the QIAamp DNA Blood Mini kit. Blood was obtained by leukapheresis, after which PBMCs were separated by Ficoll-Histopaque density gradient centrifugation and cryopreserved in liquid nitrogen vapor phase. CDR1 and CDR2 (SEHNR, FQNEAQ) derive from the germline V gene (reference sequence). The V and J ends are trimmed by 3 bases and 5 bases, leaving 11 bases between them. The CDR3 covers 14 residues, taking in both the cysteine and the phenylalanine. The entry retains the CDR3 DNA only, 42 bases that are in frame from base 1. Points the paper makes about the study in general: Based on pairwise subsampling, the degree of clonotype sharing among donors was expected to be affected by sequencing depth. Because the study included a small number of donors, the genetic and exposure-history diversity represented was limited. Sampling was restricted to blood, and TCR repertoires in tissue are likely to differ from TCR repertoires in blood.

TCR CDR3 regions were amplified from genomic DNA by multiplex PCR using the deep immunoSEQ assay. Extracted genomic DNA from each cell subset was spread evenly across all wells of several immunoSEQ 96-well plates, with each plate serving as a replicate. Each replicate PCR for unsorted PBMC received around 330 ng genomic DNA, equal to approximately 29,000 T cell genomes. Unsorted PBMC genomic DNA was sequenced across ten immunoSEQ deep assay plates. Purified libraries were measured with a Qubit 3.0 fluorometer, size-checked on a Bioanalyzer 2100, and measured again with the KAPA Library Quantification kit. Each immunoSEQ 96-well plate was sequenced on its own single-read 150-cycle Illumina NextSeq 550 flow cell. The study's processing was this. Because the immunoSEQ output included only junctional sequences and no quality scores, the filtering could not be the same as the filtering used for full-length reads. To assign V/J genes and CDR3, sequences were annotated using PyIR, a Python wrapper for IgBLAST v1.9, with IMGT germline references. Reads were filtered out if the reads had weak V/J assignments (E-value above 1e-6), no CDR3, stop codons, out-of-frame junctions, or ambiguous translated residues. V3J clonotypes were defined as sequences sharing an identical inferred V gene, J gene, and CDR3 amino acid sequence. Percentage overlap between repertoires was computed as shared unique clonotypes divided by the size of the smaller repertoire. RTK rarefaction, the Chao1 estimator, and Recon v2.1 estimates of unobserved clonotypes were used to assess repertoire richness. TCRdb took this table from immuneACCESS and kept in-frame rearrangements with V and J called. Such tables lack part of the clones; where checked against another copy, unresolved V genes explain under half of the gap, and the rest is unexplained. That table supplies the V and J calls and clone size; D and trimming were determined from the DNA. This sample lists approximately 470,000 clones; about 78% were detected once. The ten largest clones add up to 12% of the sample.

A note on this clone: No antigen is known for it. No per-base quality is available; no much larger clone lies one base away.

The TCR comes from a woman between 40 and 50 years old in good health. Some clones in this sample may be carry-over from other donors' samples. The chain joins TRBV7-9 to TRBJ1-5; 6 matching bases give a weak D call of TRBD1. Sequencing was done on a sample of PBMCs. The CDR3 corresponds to CASSLGAGHQPQHF. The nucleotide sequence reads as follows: TGTGCCAGCAGCTTGGGGGCAGGGCATCAGCCCCAGCATTTT.